These 32 T cell receptor beta chains were sequenced from one sample in a study of T cell clusters in autoimmune cytopenias. TRB was amplified by touch-down multiplex PCR, primer pools A and B combined. Each CDR3 protein gets one entry in TCRdb, which reprocessed the multiplex PCR reads and gives no DNA. Listed are approximately 7,700 distinct CDR3 sequences; about 23% falls within the top ten. Some 38,000 genome equivalents of blood DNA were amplified for TRB. The sample was also linked to a second study, of T cell repertoires in aging, cancer and after chemotherapy.

The sequencing sample was made of peripheral blood. The source is a human donor in good health.

This clonotype is called medium-sized based on its frequency. The J gene is TRBJ2-2, the V gene TRBV15; lacking DNA, the TRBD2 call made by TCRdb goes unchecked. This CDR3 spans 16 amino acids. Germline-derived CDR1 and CDR2 are LNHNV and YYDKDF (reference sequence). CDR3: CATSGRELGITGELFF.

CDR3 sequence: CASSFSGIGQPQHF. The rearrangement uses TRBV5-6 and TRBJ1-5. Germline values: CDR1 SGHDT, CDR2 YYEEEE. The CDR3 length is 14 residues.

This sequence joins TRBV6-5 and TRBJ1-1; TCRdb outputs TRBD1, but without DNA this stays unchecked. Germline CDR1 is MNHEY and CDR2 is SVGAGI. The CDR3 loop spans 14 amino acids. CDR3 amino acids: CASSYGGRWTEAFF.

The genes are TRBV5-4 and TRBJ2-5; with no DNA, the TCRdb D assignment of TRBD1 cannot be verified. The germline V gene encodes CDR1 SGHNT and CDR2 YYREEE (reference sequence). CDR3 size: 15 residues. The CDR3 sequence is CASSTTGAGEETQYF.

The chain has TRBV19 and TRBJ1-5; TCRdb's D gene call, TRBD1, goes unchecked for lack of DNA. CDR1 is LNHDA and CDR2 is SQIVND in the germline V gene (reference sequence). The CDR3 is 14 residues long. CDR3 protein: CASAITGGNQPQHF.

The chain carries TRBV6-5 and TRBJ2-3; TCRdb indicates TRBD2, and absent DNA this call remains unverified. Germline V gene lookup returns CDR1 MNHEY and CDR2 SVGAGI. The CDR3 loop spans 16 amino acids. Here the CDR3 reads CASSYSLAGTTDTQYF.

This clonotype registers medium-sized by frequency. The V gene is TRBV6-5, the J gene TRBJ1-4; without DNA, the TCRdb call of TRBD1 cannot be checked. Germline assignment: CDR1 MNHEY and CDR2 SVGAGI. This CDR3 spans 18 amino acids. CDR3 region: CASSYSYGTATTNEKLFF.

This clonotype ranks as medium-sized in terms of frequency. This sequence joins TRBV19 and TRBJ2-2; TCRdb picks TRBD2, but there is no DNA to check that call. Germline V gives CDR1 LNHDA, CDR2 SQIVND (reference sequence). The CDR3 contains 19 residues. Here the CDR3 reads CASSMSLASPSANTGELFF.

The chain has TRBV7-9 and TRBJ1-3. The CDR3 is 17 amino acids. CDR1 and CDR2 from the germline V gene are SEHNR and FQNEAQ (reference sequence). CDR3 sequence reads: CASSLREGGSAGNTIYF.

The J gene is TRBJ2-7, the V gene TRBV27. There are 13 residues in the CDR3. Germline CDR1 is MNHEY and CDR2 is SMNVEV (reference sequence). CDR3 amino acids: CASSVDSSYEQYF.

This clonotype is labeled medium-sized (0.01 to 0.1%) based on frequency. CDR3 region: CGGGYSGNTIYF. The V and J genes are TRBV29-1 and TRBJ1-3; TCRdb's D call, TRBD1, is unchecked because there is no DNA. Germline lookup yields CDR1 SQVTM and CDR2 ANQGSEA. The CDR3 totals 12 residues.

This clonotype is labeled medium-sized based on frequency. The chain is built from TRBV19 and TRBJ1-4. Per the germline V gene, CDR1 is LNHDA and CDR2 is SQIVND (reference sequence). The CDR3 is 14 residues long. CDR3 in amino acids: CASSTRTANEKLFF.

The rearrangement joins TRBV6-5 to TRBJ2-7. The CDR3 extends over 11 amino acids. CDR1 and CDR2 (germline): MNHEY, SVGAGI. The CDR3 sequence is CASGQLYEKYF.

The rearrangement uses TRBV27 and TRBJ2-3; there is no DNA to check the TCRdb D call of TRBD2. CDR1 is MNHEY, CDR2 SMNVEV, per germline (reference sequence). The CDR3 spans 14 residues. The CDR3 region is CATGGGREVDTQYF.

In terms of frequency, this clonotype is medium-sized. The chain combines TRBV13 with TRBJ2-1; TCRdb returns TRBD2, unconfirmable since there is no DNA. Germline CDR1 is PRHDT and CDR2 is FYEKMQ (reference sequence). There are 15 residues in the CDR3. CDR3 loop: CASSLGGGGVDEQFF.

J is TRBJ2-2 and V is TRBV12-3 or TRBV12-4; no DNA is available, so the TRBD2 call from TCRdb remains unchecked. The CDR3 has 15 amino acids. The CDR3 loop reads CASSWTSENTGELFF.

By frequency, this clonotype is medium-sized (0.01 to 0.1%). The chain is built from TRBV27 and TRBJ2-1; the D call of TRBD1 rests on TCRdb alone, since no DNA is present to check it. This CDR3 spans 14 amino acids. Per germline, CDR1 MNHEY and CDR2 SMNVEV (reference sequence). The CDR3 spells CASSPDPFYNEQFF.

The chain carries TRBV20-1 and TRBJ2-1; checking the TCRdb D call of TRBD2 is not possible without DNA. The CDR3 extends over 15 amino acids. Germline CDR1 reads DFQATT; CDR2 reads SNEGSKA (reference sequence). The CDR3 sequence is CSARDVAGGYNEQFF.

This chain links TRBV6-1 with TRBJ1-6. From germline, CDR1 is MNHNS and CDR2 SASEGT. CDR3 length: 14 residues. This chain's CDR3 is CASSEDTSGSPLHF.

Its frequency marks this clonotype as medium-sized. This rearrangement joins TRBV5-5 to TRBJ2-5; TCRdb gives TRBD1 as the D gene, but with no DNA this cannot be confirmed. Germline loops: CDR1 SGHKS, CDR2 YYEKEE (reference sequence). CDR3 size: 18 residues. CDR3 residues: CASSLNVAPGERLETQYF. Supplemented by reference TRBV5-5 and TRBJ2-5, the full variable domain reads DAGVTQSPTHLIKTRGQQVTLRCSPISGHKSVSWYQQVLGQGPQFIFQYYEKEERGRGNFPDRFSARQFPNYSSELNVNALLLGDSALYLCASSLNVAPGERLETQYFGPGTRLLVL.

V and J are TRBV5-4 and TRBJ2-7; the D call of TRBD1 rests on TCRdb alone, since no DNA is present to check it. The germline V gene encodes CDR1 SGHNT and CDR2 YYREEE (reference sequence). The CDR3 loop spans 14 amino acids. CDR3 protein: CASSVRQGKDEQYF.

The chain combines TRBV12-5 with TRBJ2-5; the D call from TCRdb, TRBD1, cannot be confirmed without DNA. This CDR3 is 14 amino acids long. Germline V gives CDR1 LGHNT, CDR2 FRNRAP. The CDR3 is CASGESRGEETQYF.

The CDR3 is CSVYRGGAEAFF. This rearrangement joins TRBV29-1 to TRBJ1-1; TCRdb indicates TRBD1, and absent DNA this call remains unverified. The CDR3 runs 12 residues. In germline, CDR1 is SQVTM, CDR2 ANQGSEA.

V usage is TRBV6-5 and J usage is TRBJ2-2. CDR3 length: 16 residues. The germline V gene has CDR1 MNHEY and CDR2 SVGAGI. This chain's CDR3 is CASTSLTTSNTGELFF.

In terms of frequency, this clonotype is medium-sized. The rearrangement uses TRBV5-4 and TRBJ2-7; the TRBD2 assignment by TCRdb is unverifiable without DNA. From germline, CDR1 is SGHNT and CDR2 YYREEE (reference sequence). The CDR3 consists of 15 residues. The chain's CDR3 is CASSSRTSAAYEQYF. Combining the CDR3 with reference TRBV5-4 and TRBJ2-7 gives the whole variable domain ETGVTQSPTHLIKTRGQQVTLRCSSQSGHNTVSWYQQALGQGPQFIFQYYREEENGRGNFPPRFSGLQFPNYSSELNVNALELDDSALYLCASSSRTSAAYEQYFGPGTRLTVT.

This chain connects TRBV5-5 to TRBJ2-7; TCRdb indicates TRBD1, and absent DNA this call remains unverified. CDR1 is SGHKS, CDR2 YYEKEE, per germline (reference sequence). The CDR3 runs to 15 residues. CDR3 sequence: CASSLGTGQLYEQYF.

This chain uses TRBV10-3 with TRBJ2-1; TCRdb selects TRBD1, and the lack of DNA leaves this call unchecked. The germline gives CDR1 ENHRY, CDR2 SYGVKD. CDR3 length: 14 amino acids. CDR3 region: CAISEAGAGNEQFF.

This sequence joins TRBV6-6 and TRBJ2-1. CDR1 is MNHNY, CDR2 SVGAGI, per germline (reference sequence). The CDR3 runs 15 residues. The CDR3 protein is CASSLKKNAYNEQFF.

The chain joins TRBV18 to TRBJ2-1; the D call from TCRdb, TRBD2, cannot be confirmed without DNA. CDR1 and CDR2 (germline): KGHSH, LQKENI. There are 14 residues in the CDR3. CDR3 sequence: CASSLGTSGGEQFF.

This chain uses TRBV30 with TRBJ1-5; as DNA is missing, the TRBD1 call by TCRdb cannot be tested. The CDR3 runs 15 residues. Germline CDR1 is GTSNPN and CDR2 is SVGIG (reference sequence). CDR3 residues: CAWSVLGAGNQPQHF.

V usage is TRBV6-5 and J usage is TRBJ2-7; without DNA, the TCRdb call of TRBD2 cannot be checked. Looked up from germline, CDR1 is MNHEY and CDR2 is SVGAGI. This CDR3 is 16 amino acids long. The CDR3 protein is CASSYSLAGGAYEQYF.

The chain combines TRBV7-6 with TRBJ2-5; TCRdb reports TRBD2, a call that lacks DNA to check it against. Germline V lookup: CDR1 SGHVS, CDR2 FNYEAQ. This CDR3 has 16 amino acids. The chain's CDR3 is CASSLGGGQLQETQYF.